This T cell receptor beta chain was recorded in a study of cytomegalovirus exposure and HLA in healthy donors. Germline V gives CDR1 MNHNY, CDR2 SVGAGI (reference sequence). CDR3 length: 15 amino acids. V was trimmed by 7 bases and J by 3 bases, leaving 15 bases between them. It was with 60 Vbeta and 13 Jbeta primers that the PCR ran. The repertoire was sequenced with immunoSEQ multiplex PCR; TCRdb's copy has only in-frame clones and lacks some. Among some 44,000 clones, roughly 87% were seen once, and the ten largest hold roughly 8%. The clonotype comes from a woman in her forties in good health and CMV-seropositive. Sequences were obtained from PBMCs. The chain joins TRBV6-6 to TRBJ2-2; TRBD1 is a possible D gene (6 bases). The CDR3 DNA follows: TGTGCCAGCACCAAGGGGCAGGGGCACACCGGGGAGCTGTTTTTT. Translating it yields CASTKGQGHTGELFF.